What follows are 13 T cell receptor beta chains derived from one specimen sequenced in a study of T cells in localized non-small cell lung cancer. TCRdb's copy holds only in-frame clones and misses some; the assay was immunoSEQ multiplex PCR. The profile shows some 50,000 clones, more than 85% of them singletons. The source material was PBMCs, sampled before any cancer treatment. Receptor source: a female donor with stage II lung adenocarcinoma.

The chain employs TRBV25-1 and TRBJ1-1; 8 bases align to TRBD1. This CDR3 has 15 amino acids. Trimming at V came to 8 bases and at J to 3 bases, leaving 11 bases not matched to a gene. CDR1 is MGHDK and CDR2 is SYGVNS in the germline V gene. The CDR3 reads CASVDNRGWDTEAFF. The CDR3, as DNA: TGTGCCAGCGTTGACAACAGGGGGTGGGACACTGAAGCTTTCTTT.

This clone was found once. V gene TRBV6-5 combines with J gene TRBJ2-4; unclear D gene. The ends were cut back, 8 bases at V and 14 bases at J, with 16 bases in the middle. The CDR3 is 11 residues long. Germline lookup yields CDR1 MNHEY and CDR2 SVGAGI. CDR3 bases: TGTGCCAGCGGGGTTAGGGTTTCAGAGTACTTC. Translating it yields CASGVRVSEYF.

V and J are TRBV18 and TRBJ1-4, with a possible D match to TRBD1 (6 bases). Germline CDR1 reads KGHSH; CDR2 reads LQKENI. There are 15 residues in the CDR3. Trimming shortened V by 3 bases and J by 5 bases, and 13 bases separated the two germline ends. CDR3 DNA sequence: TGTGCCAGCTCACCCCCCGGGGGGCAGAATGAAAAACTGTTTTTT. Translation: CASSPPGGQNEKLFF.

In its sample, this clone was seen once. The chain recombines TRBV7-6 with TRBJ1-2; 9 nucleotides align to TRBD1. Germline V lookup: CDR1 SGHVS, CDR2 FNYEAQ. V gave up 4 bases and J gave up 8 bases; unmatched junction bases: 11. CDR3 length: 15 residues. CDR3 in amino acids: CASSSRAQGARGYTF. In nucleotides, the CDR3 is TGTGCCAGCAGCTCAAGAGCACAGGGGGCGCGGGGCTACACCTTC.

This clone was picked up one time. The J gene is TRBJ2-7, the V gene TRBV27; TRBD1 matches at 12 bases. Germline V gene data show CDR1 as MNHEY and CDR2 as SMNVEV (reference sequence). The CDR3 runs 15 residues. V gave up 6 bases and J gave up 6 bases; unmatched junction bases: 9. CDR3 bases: TGTGCCAGCAGCCCCTCTAGGGACAGGGGGCGCGAGCAGTACTTC. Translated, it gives CASSPSRDRGREQYF.

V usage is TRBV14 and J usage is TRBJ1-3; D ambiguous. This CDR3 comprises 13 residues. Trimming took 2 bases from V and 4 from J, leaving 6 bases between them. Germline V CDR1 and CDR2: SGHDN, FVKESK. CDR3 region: CASSQRSGNTIYF. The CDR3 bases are TGTGCCAGCAGCCAACGAAGCGGAAACACCATATATTTT.

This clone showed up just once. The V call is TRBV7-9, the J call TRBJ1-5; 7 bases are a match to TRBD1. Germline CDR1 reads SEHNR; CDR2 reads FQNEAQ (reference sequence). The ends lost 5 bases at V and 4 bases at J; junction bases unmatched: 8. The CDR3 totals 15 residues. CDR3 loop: CASSNRTGGNQPQHF. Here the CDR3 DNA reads TGTGCCAGCAGCAACAGGACAGGTGGGAATCAGCCCCAGCATTTT.

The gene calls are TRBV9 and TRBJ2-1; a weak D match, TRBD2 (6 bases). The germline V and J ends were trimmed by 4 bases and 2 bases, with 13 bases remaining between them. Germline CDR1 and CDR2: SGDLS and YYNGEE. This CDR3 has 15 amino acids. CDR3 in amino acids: CASSPNGRAYNEQFF. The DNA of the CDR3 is TGTGCCAGCAGCCCGAACGGGAGAGCCTACAATGAGCAGTTCTTC. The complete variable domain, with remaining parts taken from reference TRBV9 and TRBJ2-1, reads DSGVTQTPKHLITATGQRVTLRCSPRSGDLSVYWYQQSLDQGLQFLIQYYNGEERAKGNILERFSAQQFPDLHSELNLSSLELGDSALYFCASSPNGRAYNEQFFGPGTRLTVL.

Written as DNA, the CDR3 is TGTGCCAGCAGTTACTCGGACGCCCCTAATCAGCCCCAGCATTTT. This encodes CASSYSDAPNQPQHF. The chain employs TRBV6-6 and TRBJ1-5; D unresolved. From germline, CDR1 is MNHNY and CDR2 SVGAGI (reference sequence). This CDR3 comprises 15 residues. V was cut by 0 bases and J by 4 bases, with 10 bases left in between.

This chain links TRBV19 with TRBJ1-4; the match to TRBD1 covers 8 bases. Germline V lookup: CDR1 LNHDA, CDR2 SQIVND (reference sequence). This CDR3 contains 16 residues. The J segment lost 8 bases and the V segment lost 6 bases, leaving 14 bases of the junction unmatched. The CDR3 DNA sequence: TGTGCCAGTAGCCAGGGACCAGGGGGCAGCGAGGAAAAACTGTTTTTT. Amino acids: CASSQGPGGSEEKLFF. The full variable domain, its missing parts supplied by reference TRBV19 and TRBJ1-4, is DGGITQSPKYLFRKEGQNVTLSCEQNLNHDAMYWYRQDPGQGLRLIYYSQIVNDFQKGDIAEGYSVSREKKESFPLTVTSAQKNPTAFYLCASSQGPGGSEEKLFFGSGTQLSVL.

The CDR3 loop is CASSRGRWDYEQYF. The DNA of the CDR3 is TGTGCCAGCAGCCGGGGACGGTGGGACTACGAGCAGTACTTC. The genes are TRBV2 and TRBJ2-7; perhaps D is TRBD1 or TRBD2 (5 bases each). Germline values: CDR1 SNHLY, CDR2 FYNNEI. The CDR3 is 14 residues long. V was shortened by 6 bases and J by 3 bases, with 15 bases between the two germline ends. The full variable domain, rest sourced from reference TRBV2 and TRBJ2-7, is EPEVTQTPSHQVTQMGQEVILRCVPISNHLYFYWYRQILGQKVEFLVSFYNNEISEKSEIFDDQFSVERPDGSNFTLKIRSTKLEDSAMYFCASSRGRWDYEQYFGPGTRLTVT.

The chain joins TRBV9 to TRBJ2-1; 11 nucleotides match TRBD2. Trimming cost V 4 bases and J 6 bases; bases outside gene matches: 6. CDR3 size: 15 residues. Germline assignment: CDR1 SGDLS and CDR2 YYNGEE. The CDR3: CASSTLAGGLNEQFF. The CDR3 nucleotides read TGTGCCAGCAGCACCCTAGCGGGGGGCCTCAATGAGCAGTTCTTC.

The CDR3 region is CASRDGWGTEAFF. DNA for the CDR3: TGCGCCAGCCGGGACGGCTGGGGTACTGAAGCTTTCTTT. The chain carries TRBV10-1 and TRBJ1-1, with a weak D call TRBD1 (5 bases). The CDR3 runs 13 residues. Germline loops: CDR1 WNHNN, CDR2 SYGVQD (reference sequence). The V gene lost 8 bases and the J gene lost 5 bases, with 15 bases spanning the gap.